These 2 T cell receptor beta chains share one sample of origin, sequenced in a study of a mutant IDH1 vaccine in newly diagnosed glioma. The time point was: week 23, last vaccination. The study gave 300 ug of mutant IDH1 20-mer peptide per vaccine dose, with topical imiquimod. TCRdb's copy holds only in-frame clones and misses some; the assay was immunoSEQ multiplex PCR. This table holds approximately 70,000 clones, 75% to 90% found once. These receptors have no identified antigens. The sequenced sample was PBMCs, obtained from a glioma patient whose treatment included an IDH1 peptide vaccine. These receptors were obtained from a man aged 18 to 29 with glioma.

The CDR3 is CASSQDWGYVGELFF. In DNA, the CDR3 is TGCGCCAGCAGCCAAGATTGGGGCTACGTCGGGGAGCTGTTTTTT. The chain joins TRBV4-3 to TRBJ2-2, with D perhaps matching TRBD1 (5 bases). Germline lookup yields CDR1 LGHNA and CDR2 YSLEER. V was shortened by 0 bases and J by 7 bases, with 12 bases between the two germline ends. The CDR3 length is 15 residues.

This chain joins TRBV6-5 and TRBJ1-6, with 8 nucleotides matching TRBD1. There are 15 residues in the CDR3. Germline lookup yields CDR1 MNHEY and CDR2 SVGAGI. The junction had 5 bases not matched to a gene; V was cut back by 1 base and J by 9 bases. The CDR3, as DNA: TGTGCCAGCAGTTACTTGCCAGGGGGCAGTTCACCCCTCCACTTT. Its protein product is CASSYLPGGSSPLHF.